This T cell receptor beta chain derives from a study of blood T cells in healthy people across ages. The use of a sample-barcoded 5' primer and a J-beta primer mix characterized a second PCR of roughly 6 to 11 cycles. TCRdb recomputed calls from the 5' RACE reads with MiXCR, one row per CDR3 protein. This table holds around 780,000 distinct CDR3 sequences, roughly 24% found once. This clonotype was found a few times. CDR1 is MDHEN and CDR2 is SYDVKM in the germline V gene. The CDR3 sequence is 14 residues long. Separately, the same data were catalogued under a study of T cells of mothers and their children. That work contributes: Three healthy Caucasian mothers served as donors, and their six children did as well.

The J gene is TRBJ2-1, the V gene TRBV28, with D unresolved. Matching the DNA end better, TRBJ2-7 makes the J call doubtful. This TCR derives from a boy younger than 18 in good health. Sequencing was done on a sample of blood. The CDR3 loop reads CASTSDGFSYEQYF. The CDR3 nucleotides read TGTGCCAGCACCTCGGACGGTTTCTCCTACGAGCAGTACTTC.